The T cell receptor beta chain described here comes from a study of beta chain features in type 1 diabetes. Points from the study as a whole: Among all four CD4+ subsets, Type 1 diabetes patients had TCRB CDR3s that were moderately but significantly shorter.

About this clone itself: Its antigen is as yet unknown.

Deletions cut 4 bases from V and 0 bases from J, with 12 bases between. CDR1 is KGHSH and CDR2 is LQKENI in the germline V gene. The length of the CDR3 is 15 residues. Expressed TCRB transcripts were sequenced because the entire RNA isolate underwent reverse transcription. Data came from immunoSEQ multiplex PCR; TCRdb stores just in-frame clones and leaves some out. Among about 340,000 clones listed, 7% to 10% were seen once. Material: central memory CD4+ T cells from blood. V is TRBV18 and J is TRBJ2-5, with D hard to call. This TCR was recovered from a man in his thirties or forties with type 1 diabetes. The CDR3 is CASSRGSRYQETQYF. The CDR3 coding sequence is TGTGCCAGCTCACGTGGCTCCCGGTACCAAGAGACCCAGTACTTC.